The rows below give T cell receptor beta chains drawn from one sample of a study of cytomegalovirus exposure and HLA in healthy donors. Method: immunoSEQ multiplex PCR; TCRdb's copy keeps in-frame clones and lacks some. The data contain approximately 88,000 clones, around 81% of them singletons. The sample was PBMCs. All receptors come from a man aged 18 to 30 in good health and CMV-seropositive. CDR3s include the opening cysteine and the closing phenylalanine or tryptophan. The D gene is left open where the match is weak. Clone size is not always given. Where it is, it says once, few, many or a class for expanded clones.

J gene	D gene	clone size	V gene	CDR3 DNA	CDR3 protein
TRBJ2-3	TRBD2	NA	TRBV5-4	TGTGCCAGCAGGTCCGGGACTAGCGGCCAAAGTACGCAGTATTTT	CASRSGTSGQSTQYF
TRBJ1-1	NA	NA	TRBV5-1	TGCGCCAGCAGCTTGGGCCGGGAGAACACTGAAGCTTTCTTT	CASSLGRENTEAFF
TRBJ2-7	TRBD2	NA	TRBV5-3	TGTGCCAGACCTTCGCGACTAGCCCCCAACGAGCAGTACTTC	CARPSRLAPNEQYF
TRBJ1-2	NA	NA	TRBV5-1	TGCGCCAGCAGCCCGGAGGTGGCAGGGGATGGCTACACCTTC	CASSPEVAGDGYTF
TRBJ2-3	NA	NA	TRBV11-2	TGTGCCAGCAGCTTAGCACGGGACTTTAACACAGATACGCAGTATTTT	CASSLARDFNTDTQYF
TRBJ1-5	TRBD1	few	TRBV28	TGTGCCAGCAGTTCAGGACAGGGGGATTGGGGTCAGCCCCAGCATTTT	CASSSGQGDWGQPQHF
TRBJ1-1	NA	once	TRBV25-1	TGTGCCAGCAGTAGTATACGGGATTCGAACACTGAAGCTTTCTTT	CASSSIRDSNTEAFF
TRBJ1-1	NA	NA	TRBV18	TGTGCCAGCTCATGGGCGCGGGTGAACACTGAAGCTTTCTTT	CASSWARVNTEAFF
TRBJ1-1	NA	NA	TRBV4-1	TGCGCCAGCAGCATGGGAGGACAGAACACTGAAGCTTTCTTT	CASSMGGQNTEAFF
TRBJ1-4	NA	NA	TRBV7-8	TGTGCCAGCAGCATAGGACTCCCTCGGGGTAATGAAAAACTGTTTTTT	CASSIGLPRGNEKLFF
TRBJ1-2	NA	NA	TRBV7-9	TGTGCCAGCAGCTCGCCGGGGGGCCGGAACTATGGCTACACCTTC	CASSSPGGRNYGYTF
TRBJ1-1	TRBD1	NA	TRBV6-6	TGTGCCAGCAGTTACCAGGACAGGTATGAAGCTTTCTTT	CASSYQDRYEAFF
TRBJ2-2	TRBD2	NA	TRBV18	TGTGCCGCTAGCGGGAGAGAAACCGGGGAGCTGTTTTTT	CAASGRETGELFF
TRBJ2-3	NA	NA	TRBV7-2	TGTGCCAGCAGCTTACAGGGTAGCACAGATACGCAGTATTTT	CASSLQGSTDTQYF
TRBJ1-1	NA	NA	TRBV27	TGTGCCAGCAGTTCATATACGGGTTACGAAGCTTTCTTT	CASSSYTGYEAFF
TRBJ1-1	NA	NA	TRBV4-1	TGCGCCAGCAGTCTGGGGGGGATGAACACTGAAGCTTTCTTT	CASSLGGMNTEAFF
TRBJ2-1	NA	NA	TRBV2	TGTGCCAGCAGCGTACTAGCTTATGAGCAGTTCTTC	CASSVLAYEQFF
TRBJ2-6	NA	NA	TRBV11-2	TGTGCCAGCAGCTTCCCTTCTGGGGCCAACGTCCTGACTTTC	CASSFPSGANVLTF
TRBJ1-2	NA	NA	TRBV10-3	TGTGCCATCGGACGGGACACTGGGTATAAAGGCTACACCTTC	CAIGRDTGYKGYTF
TRBJ2-7	NA	NA	TRBV18	TGTGCCAGCTCACCGACACCGAACTACGAGCAGTACTTC	CASSPTPNYEQYF
TRBJ2-7	NA	few	TRBV28	TGTGCCAGCACCAAATCTGGGGGACTCGCAACCTGGCAGTACTTC	CASTKSGGLATWQYF
TRBJ1-1	NA	NA	TRBV5-1	TGCGCCAGCAGCTTCGGTGGGAGGGGCACTGAAGCTTTCTTT	CASSFGGRGTEAFF